The entry below gives a single T cell receptor beta chain sequence along with its context. Its antigen is still unknown. No much larger clonotype is one base removed from it; base qualities were not supplied. This sample was taken from a study of blood T cell repertoires in COVID-19 (dated by TCRdb to between 2020 and 2021). In terms of the full investigation: Samples from collaborators originated in the United States, Italy and Spain and spanned both the acute and convalescent phases of COVID-19. The material from the prospective study consisted of cDNA or gDNA derived from T cells, B-cell-depleted T cells, or PBMCs. Deeply sampled blood TCRbeta repertoires from subjects exposed to, actively infected with, or recovered from COVID-19 were included in the dataset. The repertoires were released in a freely available public database meant as a resource for research on the immune response to SARS-CoV-2. Samples came from the ongoing ImmuneRACE study (first 160 participants) plus 1,254 subjects from 6 global collaborators. The sample metadata nearly always contained a de-identified subject ID, COVID-19 status, age in years and sex. Where available, HLA class I and class II types were taken from metadata supplied by the sample provider and were not determined by assay-based typing. What the work shows at the level of the full study, not this receptor alone: How much clinical and demographic metadata was included differed by source and by participant, and the metadata was provided uncurated.

The immunoSEQ Assay, a bias-controlled multiplex PCR, was used to amplify TCRbeta CDR3 regions from genomic DNA. The paper's data handling went like this. The number of nucleated cells in each sample was estimated by amplification of reference gene primers within the assay. To quantify the absolute abundance of each unique TCRbeta CDR3 rearrangement, sequence reads were collapsed and filtered. For each sample, productive Simpson clonality was calculated as the square root of Simpson's diversity index across productive rearrangements. In its TCRdb copy, this immuneACCESS table keeps in-frame sequences only and misses some clones. Where compared with another copy, unresolved V genes explain less than half of these, and the others have no known cause. V, J and clone size are those of that table, while D and trimming were read from the DNA. The sample contains more than 400,000 clones, approximately 85% of them found a single time. The ten largest account for approximately 2.9% of the sample.

The collaborating institutions used their own protocols to collect whole blood in K2EDTA tubes. For TCRbeta analysis, collaborator samples were shipped as frozen whole blood, as isolated PBMCs, or as DNA extracted from either sample type. The CDR3 has 15 amino acids, counting the end cysteine and phenylalanine. Solely the CDR3 DNA is kept, with 45 bases framed from the first base. Trimming costs V 3 bases and J 0 bases, and their ends lie 9 bases apart. Sequences LGHNT (CDR1) and FRNRAP (CDR2) are obtained from the germline V gene. The TCR sequence derives from a human donor in a cohort sampled during active COVID-19. Specimen: peripheral blood. Rearrangement joined TRBV12-5 to TRBJ1-5; no D gene can be assigned with confidence. In nucleotides, the sequence is TGTGCTAGTGGTTTTTTTCCTGTTAGCAATCAGCCCCAGCATTTT. This yields the protein CASGFFPVSNQPQHF.